This T cell receptor beta chain was observed in a study of cytomegalovirus exposure and HLA in healthy donors. General study results and limits: About 87% or about 30% of the time was how often most TCR beta V segments were productive, according to an earlier analysis. In a later analysis, 15,000 to 20,000 TCR beta sequences were associated with HLA alleles at 0.05 false discovery rate.

Both 60 Vbeta primers and 13 Jbeta primers went into the PCR. TCRdb's table, derived via immunoSEQ multiplex PCR, lists solely in-frame clones and lacks some. The profile shows about 160,000 clones, over 75% of them singletons. The count of this clone is one. The antigen is undetermined. At sampling all donors were nominally healthy, likely with unrecorded immune exposures. The sequence came from a woman between 18 and 29 years old in good health and CMV-seronegative. The sample comprised PBMCs.

CDR3 bases: TGTGCCAGCAGCTTACGGACAGGGGGTGAATCACCCCTCCACTTT. Translation: CASSLRTGGESPLHF. This sequence joins TRBV5-4 and TRBJ1-6, with TRBD1 matching 10 bases. Germline V gene sequence: CDR1 SGHNT, CDR2 YYREEE (reference sequence). With V trimmed by 2 bases and J by 10 bases, 6 bases remained unmatched. The CDR3 contains 15 residues.